This T cell receptor beta chain is from a study of shared clonotypes between healthy human individuals. Across the whole study: Per donor, three plates held CD4 naive cells, three held CD4 memory, two held CD8 naive and one held CD8 memory. Findings of the study overall: Generation probabilities of non-shared clonotypes were lower (relative to those shared by all four donors).

At deep level, the assay was performed. The method was immunoSEQ multiplex PCR; TCRdb's version includes in-frame clones alone and lacks a portion of them. The sample lists some 2.3 million clones; more than 85% were seen once. Trimming shortened V by 6 bases and J by 1 base, and 15 bases separated the two germline ends. The CDR3 loop spans 15 amino acids. Per germline, CDR1 MGHDK and CDR2 SYGVNS. This clone appeared a few times. Its antigen is as yet unknown. This TCR was sampled from a man between 18 and 29 years old in good health. Some clones in this sample may be carry-over from other donors' samples. The sample consisted of naive CD4+ T cells from PBMCs. The sample's subset: CD45RA+ positively selected. The chain links TRBV25-1 to TRBJ1-1; tentative D call: TRBD1 (5 bases). The CDR3 nucleotides read TGTGCCAGCAGAAAAACGGGACGGAGGAACACTGAAGCTTTCTTT. Translation: CASRKTGRRNTEAFF.